This TCR beta chain was retrieved from a study of sequential checkpoint blockade in melanoma. About the research overall: Arm A got nivolumab then ipilimumab; arm B the reverse, 1:1. Maintenance nivolumab came after either treatment sequence.

Treatment given: randomized to nivolumab then ipilimumab (arm A) or the reverse (arm B). No patient had prior DNA-damaging chemotherapy. The V and J ends lost 7 bases and 4 bases respectively, with 14 bases between them. Germline V gene data show CDR1 as LNHDA and CDR2 as SQIVND (reference sequence). The CDR3 is 14 residues long. Sequencing used immunoSEQ multiplex PCR; TCRdb keeps in-frame clones, though not all of them. This sample carries 25,000 to 30,000 clones, nearly 85% of them seen once, and the ten largest clones take 17%. The sample consisted of CD8+ T cells sorted from blood (inferred from file names), taken from a patient given nivolumab and ipilimumab in sequence. This chain links TRBV19 with TRBJ1-5; D not resolved. The clonotype comes from a human donor with melanoma. The CDR3 spells CASTSFQSNQPQHF. CDR3 coding DNA: TGTGCCAGTACCTCTTTTCAGTCTAATCAGCCCCAGCATTTT. Combining the CDR3 with reference TRBV19 and TRBJ1-5 gives the whole variable domain DGGITQSPKYLFRKEGQNVTLSCEQNLNHDAMYWYRQDPGQGLRLIYYSQIVNDFQKGDIAEGYSVSREKKESFPLTVTSAQKNPTAFYLCASTSFQSNQPQHFGDGTRLSIL.